This TCR beta chain was sequenced for a study of blood T cell repertoires in COVID-19 (dated by TCRdb to 2018 to 2021). About the investigation overall: Collaborator samples came from the United States, Italy and Spain and covered acute and convalescent phases of COVID-19. The prospective study material was composed of cDNA or gDNA derived from T cells, B-cell-depleted T cells, or PBMCs. Where HLA class I and class II types were available, the types were taken from metadata supplied by the sample provider, not from assay-based typing. Sample metadata almost always included a de-identified subject ID, COVID-19 status, age in years and sex. The repertoires were made available in a free public database intended to serve as a resource for research on the immune response to SARS-CoV-2. Subjects who had been exposed to COVID-19, were actively infected with it, or had recovered from it provided the deeply sampled blood TCRbeta repertoires that made up the dataset. Samples were obtained from the ongoing ImmuneRACE study (first 160 participants) and from some 1,200 subjects provided by 6 global collaborators. The full study reports these points: How much clinical and demographic metadata was included differed by source and by participant, and the metadata was provided uncurated.

Samples from volunteer blood donors who had recovered from COVID-19 were contributed by a second Seattle source. Collaborating institutions collected whole blood in K2EDTA tubes following their own protocols. For TCRbeta analysis, collaborator samples were shipped as frozen whole blood, as isolated PBMCs, or as DNA extracted from either sample type. TCRbeta CDR3 regions were amplified from genomic DNA by means of the immunoSEQ Assay, a bias-controlled multiplex PCR. As for how the authors treated the data: The number of nucleated cells in each sample was estimated by amplification of reference gene primers within the assay. To quantify the absolute abundance of each unique TCRbeta CDR3 rearrangement, sequence reads were collapsed and filtered. For each sample, productive Simpson clonality was calculated by taking the square root of Simpson's diversity index across productive rearrangements. Sourced from immuneACCESS, this table was stored by TCRdb with only in-frame sequences that have V and J called. A share of the clones is absent; for the studies checked, an unresolved V gene accounts for under half, and the remainder has no known explanation. For V, J and clone size, that table is used; D and trimming come from the DNA. The table for this sample lists some 250,000 clones; around 90% of them were counted only once. Just under 1% of the sample comes from the top ten.

Comment on this clone: It lacks a known antigen. It has no much larger one-base neighbor in the sample; base qualities were not kept.

CDR1 SEHNR and CDR2 FQNEAQ are derived from the germline V gene (reference sequence). V is pared back by 7 bases and J by 2 bases, with 16 bases lying between the germline termini. Measured from the cysteine to the phenylalanine, the CDR3 is 15 residues long. The only DNA kept is the CDR3, 45 bases in frame from the first base. This receptor chain uses TRBV7-9 and TRBJ2-3, and perhaps TRBD1 as D gene, on 6 matching bases. The receptor comes from a woman in her 40s who had recovered from COVID-19. Sequenced material: peripheral blood. The sequenced DNA: TGTGCCAGCAATCCCCTAGGGGGAATCACAGATACGCAGTATTTT. The resulting protein is CASNPLGGITDTQYF.